Given below is one TCR beta chain in context. This specimen belongs to a study of T cells in Graves' hyperthyroidism and ophthalmopathy. Amplified regions were TCR beta CDR3 sequences from RNA transcripts. First-round RT-PCR targeting the TCR CDR3 was performed with the HTBI primer set. From the multiplex PCR reads, TCRdb called clonotypes with MiXCR, one entry per CDR3 protein. Seen here are around 340,000 distinct CDR3 sequences, roughly 23% observed once, and the top ten hold around 50%. No progression to ophthalmopathy during 18 months of follow-up defined stable disease. Germline V lookup: CDR1 DFQATT, CDR2 SNEGSKA (reference sequence). V was trimmed by 5 bases and J by 4 bases, leaving 12 bases between them. This CDR3 comprises 14 residues.

The clonotype was recovered from a woman between 50 and 59 years old with Graves' hyperthyroidism. Material: blood. V and J are TRBV20-1 and TRBJ1-6; D is perhaps TRBD1 (5 bases). CDR3 amino acids: CSAWDGGYNSPLHF. The CDR3 DNA reads TGCAGTGCTTGGGACGGGGGATATAATTCACCCCTCCACTTT.